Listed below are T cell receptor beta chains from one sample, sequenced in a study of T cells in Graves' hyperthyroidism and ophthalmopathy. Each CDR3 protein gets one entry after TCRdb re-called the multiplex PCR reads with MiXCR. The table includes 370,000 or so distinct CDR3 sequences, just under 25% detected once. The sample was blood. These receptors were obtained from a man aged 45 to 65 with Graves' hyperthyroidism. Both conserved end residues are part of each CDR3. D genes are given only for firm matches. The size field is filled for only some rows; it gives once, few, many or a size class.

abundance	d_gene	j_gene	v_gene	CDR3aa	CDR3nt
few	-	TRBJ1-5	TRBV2	CASSDRERQPQHF	TGTGCCAGCAGTGACAGGGAGAGGCAGCCCCAGCATTTT
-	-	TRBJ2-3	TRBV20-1	CSARLDRGASTDTQYF	TGCAGTGCTCGTCTAGATCGCGGTGCTAGCACAGATACGCAGTATTTT
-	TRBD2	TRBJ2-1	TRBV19	CASRTTGTSGINEQFF	TGTGCCAGTAGGACGACCGGGACTAGCGGGATTAATGAGCAGTTCTTC
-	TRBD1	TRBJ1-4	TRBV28	CASSSDRGLEKLFF	TGTGCCAGCAGCTCGGACAGGGGGCTTGAAAAACTGTTTTTT
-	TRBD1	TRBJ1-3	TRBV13	CASSSGQGNTIYF	TGTGCCAGCAGCTCGGGACAGGGAAACACCATATATTTT
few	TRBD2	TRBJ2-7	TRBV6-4	CASSPLAGDAYEQYF	TGTGCCAGCAGTCCACTAGCGGGAGACGCCTACGAGCAGTACTTC
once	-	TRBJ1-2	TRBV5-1	CASSADGNYGYTF	TGCGCCAGCAGCGCCGACGGAAACTATGGCTACACCTTC
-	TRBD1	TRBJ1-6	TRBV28	CASSPDRAYGSPLHF	TGTGCCAGCAGTCCTGACAGGGCCTACGGGTCACCCCTCCACTTT
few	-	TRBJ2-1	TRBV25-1	CASDPRHNEQFF	TGTGCCAGCGACCCAAGACACAATGAGCAGTTCTTC
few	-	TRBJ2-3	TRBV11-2	CASSFRRQGLTDTQYF	TGTGCCAGCAGCTTTCGGCGACAGGGACTCACAGATACGCAGTATTTT
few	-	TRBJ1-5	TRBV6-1	CASSEAGGFQPQHF	TGTGCCAGCAGTGAAGCGGGAGGATTTCAGCCCCAGCATTTT
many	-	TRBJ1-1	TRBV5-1	CASSWGTEYEAFF	TGCGCCAGCAGCTGGGGGACGGAGTATGAAGCTTTCTTT
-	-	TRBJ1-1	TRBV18	CASLREGRMNTEAFF	TGTGCCAGCCTTAGGGAAGGTAGGATGAACACTGAAGCTTTCTTT
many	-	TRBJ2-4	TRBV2	CASSPLDGLAKNIQYF	TGTGCCAGCAGTCCGCTGGACGGGCTAGCCAAAAACATTCAGTACTTC
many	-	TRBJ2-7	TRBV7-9	CASSEEGYEQYF	TGTGCCAGCAGCGAAGAGGGGTACGAGCAGTACTTC
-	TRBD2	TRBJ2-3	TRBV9	CASSVGSAGGPRADTQYF	TGTGCCAGCAGCGTAGGATCCGCGGGAGGGCCGCGCGCAGATACGCAGTATTTT
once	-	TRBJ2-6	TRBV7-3	CASSVSRLSGANVLTF	TGTGCCAGCAGCGTAAGCAGGCTCTCTGGGGCCAACGTCCTGACTTTC
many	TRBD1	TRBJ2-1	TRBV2	CASRHGQGEFEQFF	TGTGCCAGCAGGCACGGACAGGGGGAGTTTGAGCAGTTCTTC
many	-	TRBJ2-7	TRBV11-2	CASRSADEQYF	TGTGCCAGCAGGTCAGCGGACGAGCAGTACTTC
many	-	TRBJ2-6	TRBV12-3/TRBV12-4	CASSQGRIEPSGANVLTF	TGTGCCAGCAGTCAGGGACGGATCGAGCCCTCTGGGGCCAACGTCCTGACTTTC
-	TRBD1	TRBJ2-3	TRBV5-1	CASSRQGDNTDTQYF	TGCGCCAGCAGCCGACAGGGGGATAACACAGATACGCAGTATTTT
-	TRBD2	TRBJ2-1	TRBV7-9	CASSLGGTSARGEQFF	TGTGCCAGCAGCCTAGGAGGGACTAGCGCGCGGGGTGAGCAGTTCTTC
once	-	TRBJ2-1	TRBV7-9	CASSLTETNEQFF	TGTGCCAGCAGCTTGACAGAAACTAATGAGCAGTTCTTC
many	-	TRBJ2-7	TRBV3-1	CASSQAESEQYF	TGTGCCAGCAGCCAAGCGGAAAGCGAGCAGTACTTC
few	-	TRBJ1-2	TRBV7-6	CASSLVVGQIDGYTF	TGTGCCAGCAGCTTAGTTGTAGGACAGATAGATGGCTACACCTTC
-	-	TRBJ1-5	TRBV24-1	CATSDPSSGRQPQHF	TGTGCCACCAGTGATCCCTCCTCAGGTCGACAGCCCCAGCATTTT
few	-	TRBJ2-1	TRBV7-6	CASSSRQVWKQFF	TGTGCCAGCAGCTCCAGACAGGTTTGGAAGCAGTTCTTC
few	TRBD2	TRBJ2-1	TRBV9	CASSVPAGGPGNEQFF	TGTGCCAGCAGCGTTCCAGCGGGAGGGCCCGGCAATGAGCAGTTCTTC
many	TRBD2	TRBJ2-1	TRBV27	CASSPWTSGNYNEQFF	TGTGCCAGCAGTCCCTGGACTAGCGGGAACTACAATGAGCAGTTCTTC
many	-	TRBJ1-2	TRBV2	CASSGMGSYGYTF	TGTGCCAGCAGTGGGATGGGCAGCTATGGCTACACCTTC